Each of the 8 T cell receptor beta chains below was sequenced from the same sample in a study of naive and memory T cell subsets. An oligonucleotide containing a UMI was ligated to the 3' end of TCR cDNA. Four PCR rounds used nested alpha and beta constant region primers plus the SP2 primer. TCRdb re-analysed the UMI-ligation and nested PCR reads in MiXCR, keeping a single row per CDR3 protein. The sample shows tens of thousands of distinct CDR3 sequences, 4% to 6.5% of them seen only once. The sequenced sample was blood. The receptors here all came from an adult in good health.

The CDR3 region has the DNA TGTGCCAGCAGCCCCGAAACCAGACACTCCTACGAGCAGTACTTC. Translating gives CASSPETRHSYEQYF. This rearrangement joins TRBV7-2 to TRBJ2-7; D call uncertain. V was cut by 5 bases and J by 0 bases, with 14 bases left in between. The CDR3 consists of 15 residues. From germline, CDR1 is SGHTA and CDR2 FQGNSA.

The chain couples TRBV7-9 to TRBJ2-7; D might be TRBD1 (6 bases). Germline CDR1 SEHNR, CDR2 FQNEAQ (reference sequence). The CDR3 consists of 13 residues. V dropped 4 bases and J dropped 3 bases, with 10 bases sitting between them. The CDR3 loop is CASSSQGYYEQYF. The CDR3 coding sequence is TGTGCCAGCAGCTCTCAGGGGTACTACGAGCAGTACTTC.

This clonotype was counted ten times or more. V usage is TRBV29-1 and J usage is TRBJ2-2; D ambiguous. CDR3 length: 15 residues. V was shortened by 6 bases and J by 4 bases, with 18 bases between the two germline ends. The germline V gene encodes CDR1 SQVTM and CDR2 ANQGSEA. The CDR3 spells CSVAPRSGVTGELFF. Written as DNA, the CDR3 is TGCAGCGTAGCCCCACGCTCTGGGGTCACCGGGGAGCTGTTTTTT.

This clonotype was seen many times. The chain recombines TRBV21-1 with TRBJ2-3; the tabulated D call, TRBD1, remains unverified against the DNA. TRBV21-1 is assigned pseudogene status. This CDR3 is 15 amino acids long. The CDR3 protein is CASTPGHIHTDTQYF. In DNA, the CDR3 is TGTGCCAGCACCCCGGGACATATTCACACAGATACGCAGTATTTT.

Ten or more counts support this clonotype. The gene calls are TRBV1 and TRBJ2-1; TRBD2, the table's D call, lacks a check against the DNA. TRBV1 is reported as a pseudogene. The CDR3 totals 11 residues. The chain's CDR3 is CTSILGLSAFF. CDR3 coding DNA: TGCACCAGCATCCTCGGACTCTCCGCCTTCTTC.

This clonotype was recorded many times. This chain joins TRBV20-1 and TRBJ2-7; TRBD2 is a possible D gene (7 bases). The germline gives CDR1 DFQATT, CDR2 SNEGSKA (reference sequence). The CDR3 extends over 16 amino acids. V lost 2 bases, J lost 0 bases, and 17 bases lay in between. CDR3 sequence: CSARSAGGGSSYEQYF. In DNA, the CDR3 is TGCAGTGCTAGATCGGCCGGGGGCGGGAGCTCCTACGAGCAGTACTTC.

Many counts were recorded for this clonotype. The V gene is TRBV5-1, the J gene TRBJ2-3; possible D gene TRBD1, 7 bases. The CDR3 covers 15 residues. Germline V gives CDR1 SGHRS, CDR2 YFSETQ. V was clipped by 4 bases and J by 5 bases, with 17 bases between them. The CDR3 nucleotides are TGCGCCAGCAGCCCTTTTGGCAGGGGGGAAGATACGCAGTATTTT. This translates into CASSPFGRGEDTQYF.

At least ten counts were recorded for this clonotype. The chain joins TRBV7-6 to TRBJ2-1; TRBD2 matches 7 bases. The CDR3 contains 17 residues. From germline, CDR1 is SGHVS and CDR2 FNYEAQ. J lost 6 bases, V lost 5 bases, and 16 bases had no gene match. The CDR3 protein is CASSPRRGRASPNEQFF. For the CDR3, the DNA is TGTGCCAGCAGCCCCCGCCGTGGGAGGGCTTCCCCCAATGAGCAGTTCTTC.